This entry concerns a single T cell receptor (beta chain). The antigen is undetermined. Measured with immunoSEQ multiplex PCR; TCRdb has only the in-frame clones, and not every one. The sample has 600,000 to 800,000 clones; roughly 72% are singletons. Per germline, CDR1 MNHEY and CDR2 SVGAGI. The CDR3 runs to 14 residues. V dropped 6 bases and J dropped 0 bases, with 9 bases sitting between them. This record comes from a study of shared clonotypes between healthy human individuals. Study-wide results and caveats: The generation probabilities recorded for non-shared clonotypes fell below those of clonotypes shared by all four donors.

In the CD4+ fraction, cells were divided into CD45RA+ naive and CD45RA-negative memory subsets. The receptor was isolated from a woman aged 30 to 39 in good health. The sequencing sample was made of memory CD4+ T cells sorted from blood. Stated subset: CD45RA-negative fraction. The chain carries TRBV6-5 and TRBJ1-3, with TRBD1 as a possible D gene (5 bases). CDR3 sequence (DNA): TGTGCCAGCAGGCCCACAGGCTCTGGAAACACCATATATTTT. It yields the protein CASRPTGSGNTIYF.